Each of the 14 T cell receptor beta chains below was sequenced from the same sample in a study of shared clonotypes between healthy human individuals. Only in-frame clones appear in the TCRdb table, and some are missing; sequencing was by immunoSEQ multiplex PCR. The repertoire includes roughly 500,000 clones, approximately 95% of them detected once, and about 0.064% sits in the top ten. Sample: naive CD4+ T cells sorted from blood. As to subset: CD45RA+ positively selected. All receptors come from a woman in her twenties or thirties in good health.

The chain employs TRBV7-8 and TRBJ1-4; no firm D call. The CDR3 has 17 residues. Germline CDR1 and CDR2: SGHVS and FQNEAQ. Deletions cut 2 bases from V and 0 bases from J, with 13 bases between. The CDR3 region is CASSLIPRRATNEKLFF. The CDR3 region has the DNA TGTGCCAGCAGCTTAATCCCGAGGAGGGCAACTAATGAAAAACTGTTTTTT.

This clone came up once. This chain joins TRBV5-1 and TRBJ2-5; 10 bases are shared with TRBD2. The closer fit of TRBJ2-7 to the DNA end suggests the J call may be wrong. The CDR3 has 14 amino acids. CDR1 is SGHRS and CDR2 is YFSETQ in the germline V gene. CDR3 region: CASSSSGSSYEQYF. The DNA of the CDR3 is TGCGCCAGCAGCTCTAGCGGGAGCTCCTACGAGCAGTACTTC.

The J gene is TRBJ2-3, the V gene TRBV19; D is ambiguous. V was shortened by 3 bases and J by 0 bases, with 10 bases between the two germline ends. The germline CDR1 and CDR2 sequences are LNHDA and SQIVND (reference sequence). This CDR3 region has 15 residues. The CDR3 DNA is TGTGCCAGTAGTATCAGAGCTCCTAGCACAGATACGCAGTATTTT. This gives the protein CASSIRAPSTDTQYF.

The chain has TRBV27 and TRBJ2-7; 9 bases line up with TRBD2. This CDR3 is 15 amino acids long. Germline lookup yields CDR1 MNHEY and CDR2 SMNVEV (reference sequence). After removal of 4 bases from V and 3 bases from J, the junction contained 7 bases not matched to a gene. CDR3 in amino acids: CASSSRASGIYEQYF. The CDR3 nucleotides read TGTGCCAGCAGTTCACGGGCTAGCGGGATCTACGAGCAGTACTTC.

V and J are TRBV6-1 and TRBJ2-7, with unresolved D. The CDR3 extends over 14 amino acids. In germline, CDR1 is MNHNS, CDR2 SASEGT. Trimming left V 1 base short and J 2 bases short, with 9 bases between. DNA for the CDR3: TGTGCCAGCAGTGAAGAGGTGGGGACCTACGAGCAGTACTTC. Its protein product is CASSEEVGTYEQYF.

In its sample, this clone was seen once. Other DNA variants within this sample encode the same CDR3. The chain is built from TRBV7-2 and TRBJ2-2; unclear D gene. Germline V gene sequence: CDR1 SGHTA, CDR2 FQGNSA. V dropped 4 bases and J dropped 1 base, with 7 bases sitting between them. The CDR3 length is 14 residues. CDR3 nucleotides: TGTGCCAGCAGCTCCACAGTGAACACCGGGGAGCTGTTTTTT. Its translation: CASSSTVNTGELFF.

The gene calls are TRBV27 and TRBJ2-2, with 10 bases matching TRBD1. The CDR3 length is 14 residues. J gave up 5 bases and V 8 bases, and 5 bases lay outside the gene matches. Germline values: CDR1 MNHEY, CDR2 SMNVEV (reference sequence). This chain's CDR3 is CASRGQGKTGELFF. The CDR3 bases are TGTGCCAGCCGGGGACAGGGGAAAACCGGGGAGCTGTTTTTT.

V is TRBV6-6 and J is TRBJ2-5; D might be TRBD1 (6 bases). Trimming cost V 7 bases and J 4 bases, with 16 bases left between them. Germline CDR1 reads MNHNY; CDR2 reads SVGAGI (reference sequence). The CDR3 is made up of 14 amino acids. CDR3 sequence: CASTLRGFVETQYF. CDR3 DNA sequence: TGTGCCAGCACTCTAAGGGGGTTTGTAGAGACCCAGTACTTC.

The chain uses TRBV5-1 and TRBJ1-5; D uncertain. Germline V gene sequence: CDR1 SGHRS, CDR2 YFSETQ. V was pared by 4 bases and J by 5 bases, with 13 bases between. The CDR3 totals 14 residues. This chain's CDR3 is CASSPAGRHQPQHF. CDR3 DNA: TGCGCCAGCAGCCCCGCGGGGAGACATCAGCCCCAGCATTTT. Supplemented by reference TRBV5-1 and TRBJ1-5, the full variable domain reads KAGVTQTPRYLIKTRGQQVTLSCSPISGHRSVSWYQQTPGQGLQFLFEYFSETQRNKGNFPGRFSGRQFSNSRSEMNVSTLELGDSALYLCASSPAGRHQPQHFGDGTRLSIL.

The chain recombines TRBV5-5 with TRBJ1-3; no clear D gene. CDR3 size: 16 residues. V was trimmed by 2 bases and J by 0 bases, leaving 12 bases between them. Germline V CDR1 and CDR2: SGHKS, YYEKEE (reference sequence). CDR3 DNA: TGTGCCAGCAGCTTTATGACACCGAGCTCTGGAAACACCATATATTTT. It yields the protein CASSFMTPSSGNTIYF.

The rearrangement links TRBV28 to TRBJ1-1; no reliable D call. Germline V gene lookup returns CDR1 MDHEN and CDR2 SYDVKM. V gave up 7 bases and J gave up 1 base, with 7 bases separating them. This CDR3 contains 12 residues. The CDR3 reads CASKPRNTEAFF. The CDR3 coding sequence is TGTGCCAGCAAACCGCGGAACACTGAAGCTTTCTTT.

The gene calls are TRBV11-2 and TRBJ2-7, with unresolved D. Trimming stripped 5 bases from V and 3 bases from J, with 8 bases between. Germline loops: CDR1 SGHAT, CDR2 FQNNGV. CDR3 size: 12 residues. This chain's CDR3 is CASSEGGYEQYF. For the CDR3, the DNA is TGTGCCAGCAGCGAAGGCGGCTACGAGCAGTACTTC.

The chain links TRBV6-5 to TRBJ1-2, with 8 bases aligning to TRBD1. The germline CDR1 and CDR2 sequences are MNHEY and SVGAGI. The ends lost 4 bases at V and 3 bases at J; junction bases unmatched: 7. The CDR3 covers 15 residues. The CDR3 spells CASSSPGGEYYGYTF. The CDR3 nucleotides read TGTGCCAGCAGTTCGCCAGGGGGCGAATACTATGGCTACACCTTC.

CDR3 DNA sequence: TGTGCCAGCAGCCTCTTTGGGGCTATCTACGAGCAGTACTTC. Its translation is CASSLFGAIYEQYF. This chain links TRBV2 with TRBJ2-7; weak D call: TRBD1 (5 bases). Germline CDR1 and CDR2: SNHLY and FYNNEI. The CDR3 totals 14 residues. Trimming pared 6 bases from V and 3 bases from J, leaving 15 bases between.